Shown below are 21 T cell receptor beta chains from a single sample sequenced in a study of early T cells in non-severe SARS-CoV-2 infection. Each CDR3 protein gets one entry after TCRdb re-called the 5' RACE reads with MiXCR. Here the sample spans 75,000 or so distinct CDR3 sequences, 9.5% to 12% being singletons. The specimen comprised whole blood, sampled at baseline. Every receptor here comes from an adult who was a healthcare worker with PCR-confirmed SARS-CoV-2 infection or an uninfected control (not recorded which).

This chain links TRBV7-9 with TRBJ2-5; TRBD1 aligns across 9 bases. V shed 5 bases and J 5 bases; nucleotides not matched to a gene: 9. The CDR3 contains 15 residues. In germline, CDR1 is SEHNR, CDR2 FQNEAQ (reference sequence). This CDR3 is CASSNRDRASETQYF. The CDR3 bases are TGTGCCAGCAGCAACCGGGACAGGGCGTCTGAGACCCAGTACTTC. The full variable domain, completed using reference TRBV7-9 and TRBJ2-5, is DTGVSQNPRHKITKRGQNVTFRCDPISEHNRLYWYRQTLGQGPEFLTYFQNEAQLEKSRLLSDRFSAERPKGSFSTLEIQRTEQGDSAMYLCASSNRDRASETQYFGPGTRLLVL.

This clonotype was found a few times. The chain carries TRBV7-2 and TRBJ2-5; D might be TRBD1 (7 bases). Trimming took off 3 bases at V and 4 bases at J, with 15 bases between the two ends. From germline, CDR1 is SGHTA and CDR2 FQGNSA. The CDR3 length is 15 residues. CDR3 residues: CASSFQGGTGETQYF. Written as DNA, the CDR3 is TGTGCCAGCAGCTTTCAGGGGGGAACCGGAGAGACCCAGTACTTC.

In its sample, this clonotype was seen many times. V gene TRBV6-1 combines with J gene TRBJ1-2, with D unclear. Germline CDR1 and CDR2: MNHNS and SASEGT. This CDR3 has 13 amino acids. With 1 base removed from V and 7 bases from J, the gap between germline ends came to 10 bases. CDR3 DNA sequence: TGTGCCAGCAGTGAAGGGCCCCTCCGTGGCTACACCTTC. Its protein product is CASSEGPLRGYTF.

The rearrangement links TRBV29-1 to TRBJ2-4; weak D call: TRBD2 (6 bases). CDR3 size: 13 residues. V gave up 2 bases and J gave up 7 bases, with 12 bases separating them. Looked up from germline, CDR1 is SQVTM and CDR2 is ANQGSEA. CDR3 nucleotide sequence: TGCAGCGTTGAATTAAGTCGGGGGAACATTCAGTACTTC. It translates to CSVELSRGNIQYF.

The V call is TRBV7-2, the J call TRBJ2-1, with D unclear. The CDR3 is made up of 17 amino acids. V gave up 0 bases and J gave up 0 bases, with 12 bases separating them. In germline, CDR1 is SGHTA, CDR2 FQGNSA. CDR3 amino acids: CASSLAGFYSSYNEQFF. Written as DNA, the CDR3 is TGTGCCAGCAGCTTAGCGGGCTTTTACAGCTCCTACAATGAGCAGTTCTTC. Based on the CDR3 plus reference TRBV7-2 and TRBJ2-1, the full variable domain is GAGVSQSPSNKVTEKGKDVELRCDPISGHTALYWYRQSLGQGLEFLIYFQGNSAPDKSGLPSDRFSAERTGGSVSTLTIQRTQQEDSAVYLCASSLAGFYSSYNEQFFGPGTRLTVL.

This rearrangement joins TRBV4-1 to TRBJ1-1; 7 bases fit TRBD1. Looked up from germline, CDR1 is MGHRA and CDR2 is YSYEKL. This CDR3 has 14 amino acids. Unmatched junction bases numbered 8, after V lost 2 bases and J lost 8 bases. The CDR3 nucleotides read TGCGCCAGCAGCCAACGTACAGGGGAGTACGAAGCTTTCTTT. Protein product: CASSQRTGEYEAFF.

In its sample, this clonotype was seen many times. The chain combines TRBV4-3 with TRBJ1-6, with D possibly being TRBD1 (6 bases). The CDR3 runs 15 residues. Trimming took 3 bases from V and 9 from J, leaving 15 bases between them. CDR1 and CDR2 from the germline V gene are LGHNA and YSLEER. The CDR3 sequence: CASSQARGLGSPLHF. CDR3 bases: TGCGCCAGCAGCCAGGCCAGGGGCCTCGGTTCACCCCTCCACTTT.

This clonotype has ten or more counts. The rearrangement joins TRBV10-3 to TRBJ2-6, with TRBD1 matching over 7 bases. Trimming cost V 4 bases and J 0 bases; bases outside gene matches: 18. This CDR3 has 21 residues. CDR1 ENHRY and CDR2 SYGVKD come from the germline V gene. The CDR3 spells CAISGQGDTPLRHSGANVLTF. The CDR3 DNA is TGTGCCATCAGTGGACAGGGTGATACTCCCTTGCGGCACTCTGGGGCCAACGTCCTGACTTTC.

J is TRBJ2-2 and V is TRBV30; TRBD1 might be the D (5 bases). The CDR3 is 13 amino acids. The V end lost 4 bases, the J end lost 3 bases, and 9 bases lay between the germline ends. The germline V gene encodes CDR1 GTSNPN and CDR2 SVGIG (reference sequence). The CDR3 bases are TGTGCCTGGACAAGACAGCACACCGGGGAGCTGTTTTTT. Translation gives CAWTRQHTGELFF. Using reference TRBV30 and TRBJ2-2 for the parts outside the CDR3, the full variable domain is SQTIHQWPATLVQPVGSPLSLECTVEGTSNPNLYWYRQAAGRGLQLLFYSVGIGQISSEVPQNLSASRPQDRQFILSSKKLLLSDSGFYLCAWTRQHTGELFFGEGSRLTVL.

V is TRBV12-3 or TRBV12-4 and J is TRBJ1-4; no clear D. The CDR3 contains 16 residues. Between the trimmed V and J ends, which lost 7 bases and 0 bases, there was a span of 15 bases. The CDR3 nucleotides read TGTGCCAGCACCCGTTTCCCGGGAGCAACTAATGAAAAACTGTTTTTT. Translated, it gives CASTRFPGATNEKLFF.

The CDR3 sequence: CSGDRGARETQYF. CDR3 coding DNA: TGCAGCGGGGACAGGGGAGCCCGAGAGACCCAGTACTTC. V gene TRBV29-1 combines with J gene TRBJ2-5, with 10 bases lining up with TRBD1. Looked up from germline, CDR1 is SQVTM and CDR2 is ANQGSEA. J was trimmed by 4 bases and V by 7 bases; bases with no gene match: 6. This CDR3 has 13 residues.

This clonotype showed up just a few times. The chain joins TRBV5-4 to TRBJ1-2; 8 bases are shared with TRBD1. With V trimmed by 0 bases and J by 12 bases, 13 bases remained unmatched. Germline CDR1 reads SGHNT; CDR2 reads YYREEE (reference sequence). The CDR3 is 15 residues long. The CDR3 here is CASSLGQGRFNRDTF. In nucleotides, the CDR3 is TGTGCCAGCAGCTTGGGACAGGGGAGGTTTAATAGGGACACCTTC.

The sample holds a few counts of this clonotype. The chain uses TRBV6-2 or TRBV6-3 and TRBJ1-5; TRBD1 aligns across 7 bases. Germline loops: CDR1 MNHEY, CDR2 SVGEGT. The length of the CDR3 is 15 residues. Trimming at V came to 6 bases and at J to 11 bases, leaving 16 bases not matched to a gene. The CDR3 protein is CASRGSGQDGGAQHF. The CDR3 coding sequence is TGTGCCAGCAGGGGCTCAGGACAGGATGGAGGAGCCCAGCATTTT.

This clonotype was seen a handful of times. The genes are TRBV7-8 and TRBJ1-6, with D uncertain. V was trimmed by 5 bases and J by 8 bases, leaving 13 bases between them. Germline-derived CDR1 and CDR2 are SGHVS and FQNEAQ. This CDR3 has 14 amino acids. The CDR3: CASSRSFWDSPLHF. DNA for the CDR3: TGTGCCAGCAGCCGTAGCTTCTGGGATTCACCCCTCCACTTT.

The chain is built from TRBV4-3 and TRBJ2-3; 8 bases agree with TRBD2. The germline V gene encodes CDR1 LGHNA and CDR2 YSLEER. The CDR3 runs to 16 residues. Germline trimming cut 4 bases from V and 0 bases from J; bases unmatched to any gene: 6. CDR3 sequence: CASSRLAGTSTDTQYF. The CDR3 nucleotides are TGCGCCAGCAGCCGATTAGCGGGGACTAGCACAGATACGCAGTATTTT.

The V call is TRBV7-2, the J call TRBJ2-3, with D perhaps TRBD2 (6 bases). V lost 6 bases and J lost 2, with 12 bases in between. The CDR3 sequence is 14 residues long. Germline lookup yields CDR1 SGHTA and CDR2 FQGNSA. In nucleotides, the CDR3 is TGTGCCAGCAGGTGGCGGGGCGCCACAGATACGCAGTATTTT. Translating it yields CASRWRGATDTQYF.

This chain links TRBV14 with TRBJ2-4, with D possibly being TRBD1 or TRBD2 (5 bases each). The V gene's germline CDR1 is SGHDN and CDR2 FVKESK. V was cut by 0 bases and J by 10 bases, with 7 bases left in between. The CDR3 runs 12 residues. CDR3 amino acids: CASSQDWGIQYF. DNA of the CDR3: TGTGCCAGCAGCCAAGATTGGGGGATTCAGTACTTC.

The rearrangement uses TRBV7-2 and TRBJ2-7; 7 nucleotides align to TRBD1. The CDR3 sequence is 13 residues long. Per germline, CDR1 SGHTA and CDR2 FQGNSA. The V gene end was trimmed by 2 bases and the J gene end by 6 bases; junction bases not matched to a gene: 4. The CDR3 DNA is TGTGCCAGCAGCTTAAACAGGGGTAGCGAGCAGTACTTC. Its protein is CASSLNRGSEQYF.

The V and J genes are TRBV19 and TRBJ2-1, with 9 nucleotides matching TRBD2. The CDR3 runs to 15 residues. J lost 8 bases, V lost 3 bases, and 8 bases had no gene match. Germline CDR1 is LNHDA and CDR2 is SQIVND (reference sequence). As DNA, the CDR3 is TGTGCCAGTAGTATCTGGGCGGGAGGGGAATATGAGCAGTTCTTC. Amino acid sequence: CASSIWAGGEYEQFF.

This clonotype has just a few counts. The genes are TRBV7-2 and TRBJ2-5; 7 bases fit TRBD2. V dropped 2 bases and J dropped 6; count of bases not matched to a gene: 6. CDR1 and CDR2 from the germline V gene are SGHTA and FQGNSA. The length of the CDR3 is 14 residues. In DNA form, the CDR3 reads TGTGCCAGCAGCTTACAGGCCGGGGGGAAGACCCAGTACTTC. It encodes CASSLQAGGKTQYF.

This clonotype has more than one count but fewer than ten. J is TRBJ2-7 and V is TRBV6-4, with 8 nucleotides matching TRBD2. J gave up 3 bases and V 4 bases, and 8 bases lay outside the gene matches. The CDR3 loop spans 15 amino acids. Germline-derived CDR1 and CDR2 are MRHNA and SNTAGT. The CDR3 spells CASSVSGLVLYEQYF. The CDR3 DNA reads as TGTGCCAGCAGTGTCTCGGGACTAGTTCTCTACGAGCAGTACTTC.